The 16 T cell receptor beta chains given below trace back to one sample, sequenced in a study of T cell changes during pregnancy in multiple sclerosis. The assay was immunoSEQ multiplex PCR, and TCRdb's table has in-frame clones only and misses some. The sample carries tens of thousands of clones, around 90% recorded once. This material consisted of peripheral blood, taken after pregnancy. The receptors were gathered from a female donor in good health, enrolled as a control in a pregnancy study.

This clone was recorded only once. The genes are TRBV2 and TRBJ2-3, with D perhaps TRBD2 (6 bases). The ends were cut back, 6 bases at V and 4 bases at J, with 14 bases in the middle. The CDR3 spans 14 residues. CDR1 and CDR2 from the germline V gene are SNHLY and FYNNEI. CDR3: CASRAGSTSDTQYF. CDR3 coding DNA: TGTGCCAGCAGGGCCGGGAGTACATCAGATACGCAGTATTTT.

The rearrangement uses TRBV5-6 and TRBJ1-5; no firm D call. V lost 1 base and J 3 bases, leaving 8 bases between the germline ends. Looked up from germline, CDR1 is SGHDT and CDR2 is YYEEEE. This CDR3 has 14 amino acids. As DNA, the CDR3 is TGTGCCAGCAGCTTGATGGAGCCCAATCAGCCCCAGCATTTT. Amino acids: CASSLMEPNQPQHF.

As DNA, the CDR3 is TGTGCCATCAGTGACCCGGACAGGGGGCATTGGGGCTACACCTTC. Residues: CAISDPDRGHWGYTF. J is TRBJ1-2 and V is TRBV10-3; TRBD1 matches at 11 bases. Germline CDR1 ENHRY, CDR2 SYGVKD. This CDR3 contains 15 residues. The junction had 8 bases not matched to a gene; V was cut back by 3 bases and J by 8 bases.

The chain combines TRBV5-1 with TRBJ2-5; 9 bases agree with TRBD1. Losses at the gene ends were 4 bases for V and 5 bases for J; bases not matched to a gene: 6. The CDR3 has 14 residues. Germline CDR1 reads SGHRS; CDR2 reads YFSETQ. CDR3 bases: TGCGCCAGCAGCGTGCCTGACAGGGGGGAGACCCAGTACTTC. Its translation is CASSVPDRGETQYF.

The CDR3 sequence: CASTPLGLAHWNEQFF. The CDR3 DNA reads as TGTGCCAGCACTCCACTCGGACTAGCGCACTGGAATGAGCAGTTCTTC. The chain uses TRBV27 and TRBJ2-1, with 9 bases that match TRBD2. CDR1 and CDR2 (germline): MNHEY, SMNVEV (reference sequence). J lost 7 bases, V lost 7 bases, and 14 bases had no gene match. This CDR3 is 16 amino acids long.

A note on this clone: Mismatch with germline at one junction end may stem from a read error. The chain couples TRBV7-9 to TRBJ2-5, with D possibly matching TRBD1 (6 bases). The CDR3 is made up of 13 amino acids. CDR1 is SEHNR, CDR2 FQNEAQ, per germline (reference sequence). CDR3 region: CASSLWGQEAQYF. Written as DNA, the CDR3 is TGTGCCAGCAGCTTGTGGGGGCAAGAGGCCCAGTACTTC. The full variable domain, rest sourced from reference TRBV7-9 and TRBJ2-5, is DTGVSQNPRHKITKRGQNVTFRCDPISEHNRLYWYRQTLGQGPEFLTYFQNEAQLEKSRLLSDRFSAERPKGSFSTLEIQRTEQGDSAMYLCASSLWGQEAQYFGPGTRLLVL.

The J gene is TRBJ2-1, the V gene TRBV12-5; TRBD1 is a possible D gene (6 bases). CDR1 and CDR2 (germline): LGHNT, FRNRAP. The V end lost 2 bases, the J end lost 10 bases, and 18 bases lay between the germline ends. The CDR3 is made up of 15 amino acids. DNA for the CDR3: TGTGCTAGTGGTTTGTTACTGGGGGCCTTCGGGGAGCAGTTCTTC. It translates to CASGLLLGAFGEQFF.

The rearrangement uses TRBV25-1 and TRBJ2-5; 7 bases align to TRBD2. The J call is in doubt because the DNA end fits TRBJ2-7 better. The CDR3 runs 14 residues. CDR1 MGHDK and CDR2 SYGVNS come from the germline V gene. The CDR3 bases are TGTGCCAGCAGTGAGGAGGGAGGGACCTACGAGCAGTACTTC. Protein: CASSEEGGTYEQYF.

The CDR3 sequence: CASRDGLAGESLSYEQYF. CDR3 bases: TGTGCCAGCAGAGACGGACTAGCGGGGGAGTCCCTCTCCTACGAGCAGTACTTC. The chain couples TRBV7-6 to TRBJ2-7; 13 bases align to TRBD2. The junction had 11 bases not matched to a gene; V was cut back by 6 bases and J by 0 bases. CDR3 length: 18 residues. The germline gives CDR1 SGHVS, CDR2 FNYEAQ.

The rearrangement uses TRBV7-2 and TRBJ2-2, with 13 bases fitting TRBD2. After removal of 6 bases from V and 7 bases from J, the junction contained 8 bases not matched to a gene. Germline loops: CDR1 SGHTA, CDR2 FQGNSA. This CDR3 has 16 residues. The CDR3 region has the DNA TGTGCCAGCAGTCTACTAGCGGGGGGGCCCAACGGGGAGCTGTTTTTT. Its translation is CASSLLAGGPNGELFF.

CDR3 nucleotide sequence: TGTGCCAGCAGCTACAGTTCCTCACCCCTCCACTTT. As protein: CASSYSSSPLHF. The V call is TRBV7-8, the J call TRBJ1-6; D uncertain. Trimming cost V 4 bases and J 10 bases, with 8 bases left between them. CDR1 SGHVS and CDR2 FQNEAQ come from the germline V gene. The CDR3 length is 12 residues.

The chain links TRBV10-3 to TRBJ2-1; 8 positions match TRBD2. With V trimmed by 6 bases and J by 8 bases, 6 bases remained unmatched. CDR3 length: 13 residues. In germline, CDR1 is ENHRY, CDR2 SYGVKD. This CDR3 reads CAISLAGLDEQFF. CDR3 bases: TGTGCCATCAGCTTAGCGGGGTTAGATGAGCAGTTCTTC.

Concerning this clone: Different DNA sequences within this sample yield the same CDR3. This chain uses TRBV5-4 with TRBJ2-7; 10 positions match TRBD2. V was pared by 2 bases and J by 2 bases, with 7 bases of the junction left unmatched. Per germline, CDR1 SGHNT and CDR2 YYREEE (reference sequence). The CDR3 contains 16 residues. DNA of the CDR3: TGTGCCAGCAGCTTACCTAGCGGGAGCCTCCCCTACGAGCAGTACTTC. Protein sequence: CASSLPSGSLPYEQYF.

The chain links TRBV6-1 to TRBJ1-1; a possible D gene is TRBD1 (5 bases). The germline V gene has CDR1 MNHNS and CDR2 SASEGT. The CDR3 spans 13 residues. Trimming removed 6 bases from V and 2 bases from J, with 10 bases in between. Here the CDR3 DNA reads TGTGCCAGCAGGGATACAGGAAACACTGAAGCTTTCTTT. Translated: CASRDTGNTEAFF.

This chain links TRBV19 with TRBJ1-5, with TRBD1 matching over 9 bases. The CDR3 has 17 amino acids. From germline, CDR1 is LNHDA and CDR2 SQIVND (reference sequence). V shed 3 bases, J shed 3 bases, and the junction held 9 bases outside the gene matches. Here the CDR3 reads CASSMTGTGIFNQPQHF. The CDR3 DNA follows: TGTGCCAGTAGTATGACCGGGACAGGGATCTTCAATCAGCCCCAGCATTTT.

V gene TRBV2 combines with J gene TRBJ1-5; TRBD1 aligns across 7 bases. The J segment lost 3 bases and the V segment lost 6 bases, leaving 8 bases of the junction unmatched. The CDR3 covers 15 residues. Germline lookup yields CDR1 SNHLY and CDR2 FYNNEI. The CDR3, as DNA: TGTGCCAGCAGGCCCCTGGGACAGCCCAATCAGCCCCAGCATTTT. This gives the protein CASRPLGQPNQPQHF.